A selection of T cell receptor beta chains follows, all from one sample in a study of blood T cell repertoires in COVID-19. Sequenced by immunoSEQ multiplex PCR; TCRdb stores in-frame clones only, minus some. The profile shows fewer than 400,000 clones, around nine tenths of them singletons. Sample: PBMCs or T cells enriched from blood (not recorded which). The receptors shown here come from a man aged 55 to 69 who had recovered from COVID-19. Both conserved end residues are part of each CDR3. The order of the fields is V gene, D gene, J gene, clone size, CDR3 protein, CDR3 DNA. The D gene is left open where the match is weak. Only some rows state a clone size, as once, few, many or a class for expanded clones.

v_call: TRBV7-3; d_call: TRBD1; j_call: TRBJ2-7; clone_size: NA; cdr3_aa: CASSSGTALAEQYF; cdr3_nt: TGTGCCAGCAGCTCAGGGACAGCGTTGGCGGAGCAGTACTTC
v_call: TRBV20-1; d_call: NA; j_call: TRBJ1-2; clone_size: NA; cdr3_aa: CSAGHNYGYTF; cdr3_nt: TGCAGTGCTGGGCACAACTATGGCTACACCTTC
v_call: TRBV6-5; d_call: NA; j_call: TRBJ1-1; clone_size: NA; cdr3_aa: CASSYFSGAGDTEAFF; cdr3_nt: TGTGCCAGCAGTTACTTCTCAGGGGCAGGGGACACTGAAGCTTTCTTT
v_call: TRBV2; d_call: TRBD2; j_call: TRBJ2-1; clone_size: NA; cdr3_aa: CASRVAGALNEQFF; cdr3_nt: TGTGCCAGCAGAGTAGCGGGAGCCCTCAATGAGCAGTTCTTC
v_call: TRBV11-1; d_call: NA; j_call: TRBJ1-6; clone_size: NA; cdr3_aa: CASSLAGDSSNSPLHF; cdr3_nt: TGTGCCAGCAGCTTAGCCGGTGACAGCAGTAATTCACCCCTCCACTTT
v_call: TRBV5-1; d_call: NA; j_call: TRBJ1-1; clone_size: NA; cdr3_aa: CASSSSGFTEAFF; cdr3_nt: TGCGCCAGCAGCTCAAGCGGTTTCACTGAAGCTTTCTTT
v_call: TRBV15; d_call: TRBD1; j_call: TRBJ2-7; clone_size: NA; cdr3_aa: CATSRDRGQGYEQYF; cdr3_nt: TGTGCCACCAGCAGAGATCGGGGACAGGGGTACGAGCAGTACTTC
v_call: TRBV7-3; d_call: NA; j_call: TRBJ1-1; clone_size: once; cdr3_aa: CASSESKNTEAFF; cdr3_nt: TGTGCCAGCAGCGAATCTAAGAACACTGAAGCTTTCTTT
v_call: TRBV6-8; d_call: NA; j_call: TRBJ2-5; clone_size: NA; cdr3_aa: CASSYSPTGQETQYF; cdr3_nt: TGTGCCAGCAGTTACTCCCCTACGGGACAAGAGACCCAGTACTTC
v_call: TRBV20-1; d_call: NA; j_call: TRBJ2-1; clone_size: NA; cdr3_aa: CSASTGLSYNEQFF; cdr3_nt: TGCAGTGCTAGTACGGGACTCTCCTACAATGAGCAGTTCTTC
v_call: TRBV24-1; d_call: TRBD2; j_call: TRBJ2-1; clone_size: NA; cdr3_aa: CATSDLRAGEGYQFF; cdr3_nt: TGTGCCACCAGTGATTTACGAGCGGGAGAAGGTTATCAGTTCTTC
v_call: TRBV24-1; d_call: NA; j_call: TRBJ2-1; clone_size: NA; cdr3_aa: CATSDHSAYNEQFF; cdr3_nt: TGTGCCACCAGTGATCATTCGGCCTACAATGAGCAGTTCTTC
v_call: TRBV15; d_call: NA; j_call: TRBJ1-2; clone_size: NA; cdr3_aa: CATSRDRLVPGTEYGYTF; cdr3_nt: TGTGCCACCAGCAGAGATCGCTTGGTCCCCGGGACTGAGTATGGCTACACCTTC
v_call: TRBV5-1; d_call: NA; j_call: TRBJ2-3; clone_size: NA; cdr3_aa: CASSLGGGSTDTQYF; cdr3_nt: TGCGCCAGCAGCTTGGGGGGCGGTTCGACAGATACGCAGTATTTT
v_call: TRBV5-4; d_call: TRBD1; j_call: TRBJ2-1; clone_size: NA; cdr3_aa: CASSSPPGQGGNEQFF; cdr3_nt: TGTGCCAGCAGCTCTCCTCCGGGACAGGGGGGCAATGAGCAGTTCTTC
v_call: TRBV5-1; d_call: TRBD1; j_call: TRBJ1-4; clone_size: NA; cdr3_aa: CASSLGRGTTNEKLFF; cdr3_nt: TGCGCCAGCAGCTTGGGCAGGGGGACAACTAATGAAAAACTGTTTTTT
v_call: TRBV4-3; d_call: NA; j_call: TRBJ2-1; clone_size: once; cdr3_aa: CASSQESGSKPYNEQFF; cdr3_nt: TGCGCCAGCAGCCAAGAGAGCGGGTCCAAGCCCTACAATGAGCAGTTCTTC
v_call: TRBV7-8; d_call: NA; j_call: TRBJ1-5; clone_size: NA; cdr3_aa: CASSLITGGNQPQHF; cdr3_nt: TGTGCCAGCAGCTTAATCACAGGTGGCAATCAGCCCCAGCATTTT
v_call: TRBV29-1; d_call: TRBD2; j_call: TRBJ2-3; clone_size: NA; cdr3_aa: CSLRTSRDTDTQYF; cdr3_nt: TGCAGCCTACGGACTAGCAGAGACACAGATACGCAGTATTTT
v_call: TRBV27; d_call: NA; j_call: TRBJ2-5; clone_size: NA; cdr3_aa: CASSLSIRARQETQYF; cdr3_nt: TGTGCCAGCAGTTTATCAATCAGGGCGAGACAAGAGACCCAGTACTTC
v_call: TRBV6-2/TRBV6-3; d_call: NA; j_call: TRBJ1-5; clone_size: NA; cdr3_aa: CASSYGHNNQPQHF; cdr3_nt: TGTGCCAGCAGTTACGGCCACAACAATCAGCCCCAGCATTTT
v_call: TRBV11-1; d_call: TRBD1; j_call: TRBJ1-1; clone_size: few; cdr3_aa: CASSQAYGQGAPEAFF; cdr3_nt: TGTGCCAGCAGCCAAGCCTATGGACAGGGGGCACCTGAAGCTTTCTTT
v_call: TRBV28; d_call: NA; j_call: TRBJ1-5; clone_size: few; cdr3_aa: CASSLGGEISNQPQHF; cdr3_nt: TGTGCCAGCAGTTTAGGCGGGGAGATCAGCAATCAGCCCCAGCATTTT
v_call: TRBV7-2; d_call: TRBD2; j_call: TRBJ2-7; clone_size: NA; cdr3_aa: CASSFGLAESSYEQYF; cdr3_nt: TGTGCCAGCAGCTTCGGACTAGCGGAAAGCTCCTACGAGCAGTACTTC
v_call: TRBV10-3; d_call: TRBD1; j_call: TRBJ2-3; clone_size: NA; cdr3_aa: CAISESGQGSTDTQYF; cdr3_nt: TGTGCCATCAGTGAGTCTGGACAGGGTAGCACAGATACGCAGTATTTT
v_call: TRBV21-1; d_call: NA; j_call: TRBJ2-7; clone_size: NA; cdr3_aa: CASSTRTSGNLSYEQYF; cdr3_nt: TGTGCCAGCAGCACTCGGACTAGCGGAAACCTCTCCTACGAGCAGTACTTC
v_call: TRBV28; d_call: TRBD2; j_call: TRBJ2-7; clone_size: NA; cdr3_aa: CASSRLAREQYF; cdr3_nt: TGTGCCAGCAGTCGACTAGCACGCGAGCAGTACTTC
v_call: TRBV30; d_call: NA; j_call: TRBJ1-1; clone_size: NA; cdr3_aa: CAWRKILEAFF; cdr3_nt: TGTGCCTGGCGTAAAATTCTTGAAGCTTTCTTT
v_call: TRBV3-1/TRBV3-2; d_call: NA; j_call: TRBJ2-2; clone_size: NA; cdr3_aa: CASSLARMLFF; cdr3_nt: TGTGCCAGCAGCCTGGCTAGGATGCTGTTTTTT
v_call: TRBV6-5; d_call: TRBD1; j_call: TRBJ2-7; clone_size: NA; cdr3_aa: CASRDRQGAGEQYF; cdr3_nt: TGTGCCAGCAGAGACCGACAGGGGGCCGGCGAGCAGTACTTC
v_call: TRBV6-1; d_call: TRBD1; j_call: TRBJ1-2; clone_size: NA; cdr3_aa: CASSDDRGHHYGYTF; cdr3_nt: TGTGCCAGCAGTGACGACAGGGGACACCACTATGGCTACACCTTC
v_call: TRBV28; d_call: TRBD1; j_call: TRBJ1-2; clone_size: once; cdr3_aa: CASSASQGASGYTF; cdr3_nt: TGTGCCAGCAGTGCGTCCCAGGGGGCGTCTGGCTACACCTTC